The 10 T cell receptor beta chains listed next were all sequenced from one sample in a study of cytomegalovirus exposure and HLA in healthy donors. The PCR employed 60 Vbeta primers together with 13 Jbeta primers. This table comes from immunoSEQ multiplex PCR, and its TCRdb copy is limited to in-frame clones, with some not included. The table has some 220,000 clones, around 84% seen once. Sequencing was carried out using PBMCs. These TCRs come from a girl aged 2 to 9 in good health and CMV-seronegative.

This clone has a single count. J is TRBJ1-5 and V is TRBV7-2; D call uncertain. The CDR3 spans 16 residues. Germline lookup yields CDR1 SGHTA and CDR2 FQGNSA. V dropped 0 bases and J dropped 0 bases, with 9 bases sitting between them. CDR3: CASSLAGTSSNQPQHF. The CDR3 DNA is TGTGCCAGCAGCTTAGCGGGCACAAGTAGCAATCAGCCCCAGCATTTT.

The chain carries TRBV5-1 and TRBJ2-7, with a tentative D call TRBD1 (5 bases). Trimming took off 4 bases at V and 1 base at J, with 9 bases between the two ends. Germline values: CDR1 SGHRS, CDR2 YFSETQ. There are 13 residues in the CDR3. This CDR3 is CASSPRVSYEQYF. CDR3 DNA sequence: TGCGCCAGCAGCCCCAGGGTGTCCTACGAGCAGTACTTC. The variable domain in full, completed from reference TRBV5-1 and TRBJ2-7, reads KAGVTQTPRYLIKTRGQQVTLSCSPISGHRSVSWYQQTPGQGLQFLFEYFSETQRNKGNFPGRFSGRQFSNSRSEMNVSTLELGDSALYLCASSPRVSYEQYFGPGTRLTVT.

On this clone itself: Other DNA sequences of this sample code for an identical CDR3. The rearrangement links TRBV7-2 to TRBJ2-5; possibly TRBD1 for D (5 bases). V was cut by 1 base and J by 2 bases, with 11 bases left in between. The CDR3 loop spans 15 amino acids. Looked up from germline, CDR1 is SGHTA and CDR2 is FQGNSA. CDR3 amino acids: CASSLEGLYQETQYF. In DNA, the CDR3 is TGTGCCAGCAGCTTAGAGGGGCTATATCAAGAGACCCAGTACTTC.

The rearrangement links TRBV28 to TRBJ1-6, with D possibly being TRBD1 (6 bases). There are 15 residues in the CDR3. Germline-derived CDR1 and CDR2 are MDHEN and SYDVKM. V was shortened by 2 bases and J by 9 bases, with 14 bases between the two germline ends. CDR3 DNA sequence: TGTGCCAGCAGTTTAGGAGGACAGACTGGTTCACCCCTCCACTTT. It encodes CASSLGGQTGSPLHF.

This clone was picked up a small number of times. The gene calls are TRBV2 and TRBJ1-1, with 9 bases matching TRBD1. CDR1 and CDR2 from the germline V gene are SNHLY and FYNNEI. V was clipped by 6 bases and J by 11 bases; unmatched bases: 4. The CDR3 has 11 residues. The CDR3 sequence is CASRGTGRAFF. DNA for the CDR3: TGTGCCAGCAGAGGGACAGGGAGGGCTTTCTTT.

The chain couples TRBV4-2 to TRBJ2-3, with a weak D call TRBD2 (5 bases). V was cut by 1 base and J by 5 bases, with 7 bases left in between. Germline V gene data show CDR1 as LGHNA and CDR2 as YNFKEQ. This CDR3 is built from 13 residues. The chain's CDR3 is CASSQGGKDTQYF. CDR3 in DNA: TGTGCCAGCAGCCAAGGAGGGAAAGATACGCAGTATTTT.

The V call is TRBV5-1, the J call TRBJ2-7; 9 nucleotides match TRBD1. Looked up from germline, CDR1 is SGHRS and CDR2 is YFSETQ. The CDR3 is 14 amino acids. The J segment lost 4 bases and the V segment lost 5 bases, leaving 7 bases of the junction unmatched. CDR3 coding DNA: TGCGCCAGCAGGGACAGGGGAAAAGGGTACGAGCAGTACTTC. This codes for CASRDRGKGYEQYF.

The rearrangement joins TRBV27 to TRBJ2-1; maybe TRBD2 (6 bases). Per germline, CDR1 MNHEY and CDR2 SMNVEV (reference sequence). V lost 6 bases to trimming and J lost 4 bases, with 28 bases between them. The CDR3 spans 19 residues. This CDR3 reads CASRRIFEGLSYRYNEQFF. In nucleotides, the CDR3 is TGTGCCAGCAGAAGGATCTTTGAGGGACTTTCCTACCGATACAATGAGCAGTTCTTC.

The rearrangement uses TRBV5-1 and TRBJ1-1, with D possibly being TRBD1 (5 bases). Germline loops: CDR1 SGHRS, CDR2 YFSETQ. The CDR3 runs 14 residues. V was trimmed by 0 bases and J by 1 base, leaving 7 bases between them. CDR3 sequence: CASSLADRNTEAFF. The CDR3 DNA reads TGCGCCAGCAGCTTGGCAGACAGGAACACTGAAGCTTTCTTT.

The rearrangement links TRBV15 to TRBJ2-1; 8 bases map to TRBD2. The CDR3 is 16 residues long. The germline CDR1 and CDR2 sequences are LNHNV and YYDKDF (reference sequence). The J segment lost 4 bases and the V segment lost 0 bases, leaving 5 bases of the junction unmatched. This CDR3 reads CATSRDRAGVYNEQFF. Here the CDR3 DNA reads TGTGCCACCAGCAGAGATCGAGCGGGGGTTTACAATGAGCAGTTCTTC.